This T cell receptor (beta chain) was obtained from a study of T cells in tuberculosis. In the study overall: T cells were selected with CD1B tetramers loaded with glucose monomycolate. Whole-study results and caveats: Some low-affinity tetramer-binding T cells may be absent from this sample.

Sorting used thawed, overnight-rested PBMC stained with anti-CD3, a viability dye and GMM-loaded CD1B tetramer. The CD1B tetramers carried C32 glucose monomycolate purified from Rhodococcus equi. Tetramer-sorted PBMC had been CD14 monocyte-depleted before freezing. Germline CDR1 reads SNHLY; CDR2 reads FYNNEI. CDR3 size: 15 residues. The trim removed 5 bases at V and 7 bases at J, leaving 3 bases unmatched. Chain pairing is unknown; alpha and beta were sequenced separately. Libraries were prepared by immunoSEQ multiplex PCR; TCRdb keeps only in-frame clonotypes and omits some of them. Of approximately 57,000 clones in the sample, around 90% were seen once.

This clonotype was obtained from an adult woman with latent tuberculosis. The V and J genes are TRBV2 and TRBJ2-2, with 14 bases identical to TRBD2. The sample comprised CD1b-GMM tetramer-negative cells sorted from PBMCs. CDR3 nucleotide sequence: TGTGCCAGCAGTCAGGGACTAGCGGGAGTCGGGGAGCTGTTTTTT. Its protein is CASSQGLAGVGELFF.